This T cell receptor (beta chain) came from a study of Ad26.COV2.S vaccination and SARS-CoV-2 variants (dated by TCRdb to about 2021). At the level of the whole study: Donors in the vaccine arm were drawn from COV1001, a phase I-IIa trial of Ad26.COV2.S in healthy adults that was multicentre, randomized, double-blind and placebo-controlled. Ad26.COV2.S was administered intramuscularly at a dose of 5x10^10 or 1x10^11 viral particles, either as one shot or as two shots given 56 days apart. Sequencing of the TCRbeta repertoire served to evaluate the specificity and breadth of SARS-CoV-2-reactive T cell receptors following Ad26.COV2.S vaccination. A total of approximately 30 samples were included in the TCR-sequenced set, comprising around 19 Ad26.COV2.S vaccine recipients, 5 placebo recipients and 8 SARS-CoV-2 convalescent individuals. Trial participants were randomized into five groups of five, in which low-dose or high-dose Ad26.COV2.S was given once or twice, or placebo was given on both occasions. Investigators remained blinded to trial group allocation during experiments and outcome assessment. The paper's findings and limits, for the study overall: Spike-specific TCR breadth was higher in Ad26.COV2.S recipients than in placebo recipients (P = 0.0014). The study was not powered to compare responses between vaccine doses or regimens. It was noted by the authors that total T cell responses may have been underestimated by the TCR breadth and depth analyses. After vaccination, spike-specific CD8+ and CD4+ T cell responses were reported to show substantial breadth. Non-spike TCR breadth was comparable between vaccine and placebo recipients, consistent with the vaccine containing only spike.

The treatment or condition label here, explained by the study, means: around 19 received Ad26.COV2.S at low or high dose, single or two shots; five or six received placebo; per-sample allocation not given. For vaccine and placebo recipients, the sequenced repertoires came from samples collected on day 63 after the first injection. Between 29 July and 7 August 2020, Cohort 1b enrolled around 25 adults aged 18-55 years at one site in Boston, USA. Ad26.COV2.S consisted of a replication-incompetent adenovirus type 26 vector by which a prefusion-stabilized SARS-CoV-2 spike protein from the original Wuhan strain was expressed. TCRbeta CDR3 regions were sequenced with the immunoSEQ Assay. After extraction, genomic DNA underwent amplification by bias-controlled multiplex PCR, followed by high-throughput sequencing. The original methods were these. To quantify the absolute abundance of each unique TCRbeta CDR3 region, sequences were collapsed and filtered. T cell fraction was estimated by normalizing TCRbeta template counts to usable DNA, which was measured by amplifying reference genes present in all nucleated cells. Repertoire TCRs were annotated as SARS-CoV-2-specific by exact matching of V gene, CDR3 amino acid sequence and J gene to a known reactive TCR set. The reference SARS-CoV-2 TCR set came from MIRA and was filtered for enrichment in COVID-19-positive ImmuneCODE repertoires, removing public or cross-reactive TCRs. Drawing on the MIRA antigens, annotated TCRs were analysed further at the level of specific ORF or position within ORF. Depth was the summed frequency of annotated unique rearrangements, while breadth was defined as annotated unique rearrangements over total unique productive rearrangements. Two-sided Wilcoxon rank-sum tests were used to compare TCR breadth between groups. TCRdb mirrors the immuneACCESS table, restricted to in-frame sequences. Some clones are absent from its copies; in checked studies, under half trace to an unresolved V gene, and the reason for the others is unknown. The V and J calls and the clone size are those of that table, but D and trimming were determined from the DNA. In all, the sample holds more than 300,000 clones, and 85% of those were seen once. Approximately 2.2% of the sample goes to the ten largest clones.

Comments on this clone: Its antigen is still unknown. There are no base qualities to consult, and no much larger clone falls within one base.

The cysteine opens and the phenylalanine closes a CDR3 of 17 amino acids. Of the read, only the CDR3 DNA is kept; its 51 bases are in frame from base 1. Sequences MDHEN (CDR1) and SYDVKM (CDR2) are obtained from the germline V gene. V gives up 4 bases and J gives up 0 bases, and the segment between their germline ends measures 16 bases. The sample was peripheral blood, taken in a trial of Ad26.COV2.S vaccine versus placebo. This clonotype originated in a person between 18 and 60 years old who received the Ad26.COV2.S COVID-19 vaccine or a placebo. The receptor chain draws on TRBV28 and TRBJ1-5; the D gene identity is not certain. The sequenced DNA is TGTGCCAGCAGTTCACGGGGTCAGTTTTATAGCAATCAGCCCCAGCATTTT. It is translated as CASSSRGQFYSNQPQHF.